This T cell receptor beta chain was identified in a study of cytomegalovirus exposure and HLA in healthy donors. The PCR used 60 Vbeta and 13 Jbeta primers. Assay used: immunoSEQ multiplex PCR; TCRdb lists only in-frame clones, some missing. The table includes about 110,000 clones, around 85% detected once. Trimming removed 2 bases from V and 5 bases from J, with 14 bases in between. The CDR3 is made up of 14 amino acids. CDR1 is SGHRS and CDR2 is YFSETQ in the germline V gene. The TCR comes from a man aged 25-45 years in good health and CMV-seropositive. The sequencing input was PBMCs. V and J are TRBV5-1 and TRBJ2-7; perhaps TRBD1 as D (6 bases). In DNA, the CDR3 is TGCGCCAGCAGCTTCCAGGGGCTGATAGACGAGCAGTACTTC. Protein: CASSFQGLIDEQYF.